What follows are 30 T cell receptor beta chains derived from one specimen sequenced in a study of low-dose radiotherapy and immunotherapy resistance in tumors. Time point of the sample: before trial treatment. TRAV- and TRBV-specific primers, spanning alpha and beta chains, primed first-strand cDNA. Using a constant-region primer together with a V-primer adapter, TCRs were subjected to roughly 20 PCR cycles of amplification. One entry per CDR3 protein results from TCRdb running MiXCR on the reads. This table has approximately 90,000 distinct CDR3 sequences, roughly a sixth appearing once. The material was PBMCs, obtained before treatment. The source of these receptors is a male donor with prostate cancer.

The chain recombines TRBV10-2 with TRBJ2-1, with 8 nucleotides matching TRBD2. Trimming took 8 bases from V and 1 from J; bases not matched to a gene: 7. This CDR3 has 15 residues. CDR1 WSHSY and CDR2 SAAADI come from the germline V gene. The CDR3 region has the DNA TGCGCCAGCCTCGGGGGGGGAGGGTCCTACAATGAGCAGTTCTTC. Translated, it gives CASLGGGGSYNEQFF.

The rearrangement links TRBV20-1 to TRBJ2-1; D tentatively fits TRBD1 or TRBD2 (6 bases each). CDR3 length: 11 residues. The V end was cut by 5 bases, the J end by 6 bases, with 8 bases between. Germline V CDR1 and CDR2: DFQATT, SNEGSKA (reference sequence). CDR3 amino acids: CSAWGANEQFF. In DNA, the CDR3 is TGCAGTGCTTGGGGGGCCAATGAGCAGTTCTTC.

This clonotype has a handful of counts. This chain links TRBV3-1 with TRBJ1-3; 7 bases fit TRBD1. The length of the CDR3 is 16 residues. V lost 1 base and J lost 0; bases outside the gene matches: 3. Germline CDR1 LGHDT, CDR2 YNNKEL (reference sequence). The CDR3 loop is CASSQGQGDSGNTIYF. CDR3 bases: TGTGCCAGCAGCCAAGGACAGGGAGACTCTGGAAACACCATATATTTT.

This clonotype was counted many times. The rearrangement uses TRBV2 and TRBJ2-7; perhaps TRBD1 as D (6 bases). V was trimmed by 7 bases and J by 4 bases, leaving 11 bases between them. CDR3 size: 12 residues. Germline V gene lookup returns CDR1 SNHLY and CDR2 FYNNEI. In nucleotides, the CDR3 is TGTGCCAGCACCAGGACAGTGTACGAGCAGTACTTC. Amino acid sequence: CASTRTVYEQYF. The whole variable domain, remainder taken from reference TRBV2 and TRBJ2-7, is EPEVTQTPSHQVTQMGQEVILRCVPISNHLYFYWYRQILGQKVEFLVSFYNNEISEKSEIFDDQFSVERPDGSNFTLKIRSTKLEDSAMYFCASTRTVYEQYFGPGTRLTVT.

The chain links TRBV4-1 to TRBJ2-5; perhaps TRBD2 as D (6 bases). Germline CDR1 and CDR2: MGHRA and YSYEKL. Trimming left V 4 bases short and J 0 bases short, with 9 bases between. The CDR3 has 14 residues. The CDR3 protein is CASSRRLDQETQYF. The DNA for the CDR3 is TGCGCCAGCAGCCGAAGACTAGACCAAGAGACCCAGTACTTC.

This clonotype was found many times. The chain recombines TRBV5-1 with TRBJ2-5, with 7 bases that match TRBD2. The CDR3 runs to 15 residues. V lost 2 bases, J lost 5 bases, and 9 bases stayed unmatched. The germline V gene has CDR1 SGHRS and CDR2 YFSETQ. Written as DNA, the CDR3 is TGCGCCAGCAGCTTCAGCCGGGGGGTCCGGGAGACCCAGTACTTC. This codes for CASSFSRGVRETQYF.

This clonotype was recorded at least ten times. V is TRBV20-1 and J is TRBJ2-2; the D gene is possibly TRBD1 (5 bases). Trimming took 0 bases from V and 1 from J, leaving 15 bases between them. CDR1 is DFQATT, CDR2 SNEGSKA, per germline (reference sequence). The CDR3 is made up of 17 amino acids. The CDR3 DNA follows: TGCAGTGCTAGAGACCAGCTTCGCCAGGGGAACACCGGGGAGCTGTTTTTT. This translates into CSARDQLRQGNTGELFF.

Many counts were recorded for this clonotype. This chain joins TRBV20-1 and TRBJ1-2, with D possibly matching TRBD1 (5 bases). Per the germline V gene, CDR1 is DFQATT and CDR2 is SNEGSKA (reference sequence). The CDR3 totals 15 residues. Trimming pared 0 bases from V and 7 bases from J, leaving 18 bases between. The CDR3 nucleotides read TGCAGTGCTAGAGACCCATCGTGGCCGGGGGTTGGCTACACCTTC. This codes for CSARDPSWPGVGYTF.

This clonotype was counted many times. The CDR3 region has the DNA TGCAGCGCTCTGACAGTACATCTGAACACTGAAGCTTTCTTT. Translation gives CSALTVHLNTEAFF. The rearrangement links TRBV29-1 to TRBJ1-1; D may be TRBD1 (5 bases). The germline V gene has CDR1 SQVTM and CDR2 ANQGSEA. V lost 7 bases, J lost 0 bases, and 15 bases lay in between. The CDR3 is 14 amino acids. The variable domain in full, with the rest retrieved from reference TRBV29-1 and TRBJ1-1, is SAVISQKPSRDICQRGTSLTIQCQVDSQVTMMFWYRQQPGQSLTLIATANQGSEATYESGFVIDKFPISRPNLTFSTLTVSNMSPEDSSIYLCSALTVHLNTEAFFGQGTRLTVV.

At least ten counts were recorded for this clonotype. The chain has TRBV12-3 or TRBV12-4 and TRBJ1-5, with D unresolved. V was trimmed by 6 bases and J by 7 bases, leaving 16 bases between them. This CDR3 is built from 14 residues. This CDR3 reads CASSPSRHLQPQHF. The DNA for the CDR3 is TGTGCCAGCAGCCCCTCCCGACATCTCCAGCCCCAGCATTTT.

This clonotype was seen repeatedly, ten times or more. V usage is TRBV7-7 and J usage is TRBJ2-3; D call uncertain. There are 14 residues in the CDR3. The germline gives CDR1 SSHAT, CDR2 FNYEAQ (reference sequence). V gave up 6 bases and J gave up 4 bases, with 14 bases separating them. The DNA for the CDR3 is TGTGCCAGCAGTTTAACCCCCGGGCCAGATACGCAGTATTTT. Protein sequence: CASSLTPGPDTQYF.

This clonotype was seen at least ten times. The V call is TRBV4-1, the J call TRBJ2-6, with 8 positions matching TRBD1. This CDR3 is built from 16 residues. CDR1 and CDR2 from the germline V gene are MGHRA and YSYEKL. V lost 2 bases to trimming and J lost 4 bases; unmatched junction nucleotides: 4. The DNA of the CDR3 is TGCGCCAGCAGCCAACCGGGACAGGTCGGGGCCAACGTCCTGACTTTC. Translating it yields CASSQPGQVGANVLTF.

This clonotype showed up many times. The J gene is TRBJ2-3, the V gene TRBV7-9; D remains ambiguous. Germline CDR1 reads SEHNR; CDR2 reads FQNEAQ (reference sequence). V was cut by 4 bases and J by 6 bases, with 11 bases left in between. The CDR3 sequence is 13 residues long. The CDR3 sequence is CASSSYRWDTQYF. CDR3 DNA: TGTGCCAGCAGCTCCTATCGGTGGGATACGCAGTATTTT. The full variable domain, with the rest looked up from reference TRBV7-9 and TRBJ2-3, is DTGVSQNPRHKITKRGQNVTFRCDPISEHNRLYWYRQTLGQGPEFLTYFQNEAQLEKSRLLSDRFSAERPKGSFSTLEIQRTEQGDSAMYLCASSSYRWDTQYFGPGTRLTVL.

This clonotype was counted ten times or more. The chain couples TRBV14 to TRBJ2-7; D is possibly TRBD1 (6 bases). From germline, CDR1 is SGHDN and CDR2 FVKESK. Trimming left V 3 bases short and J 3 bases short, with 15 bases between. This CDR3 is built from 15 residues. CDR3 protein: CASSQDFQGFYEQYF. The DNA of the CDR3 is TGTGCCAGCAGCCAGGACTTCCAGGGGTTCTACGAGCAGTACTTC.

This clonotype was counted ten times or more. The chain is built from TRBV5-1 and TRBJ1-1; TRBD1 matches at 9 bases. The germline gives CDR1 SGHRS, CDR2 YFSETQ. The CDR3 length is 14 residues. Trimming at V came to 4 bases and at J to 7 bases, leaving 8 bases not matched to a gene. CDR3 DNA: TGCGCCAGCAGCCGCTCGGGACAGGGTAGTGAAGCTTTCTTT. Amino acids: CASSRSGQGSEAFF.

About this clonotype itself: A far larger clone is just one base off, so this is likely a read error. The V and J genes are TRBV6-1 and TRBJ1-2; unclear D gene. This CDR3 has 13 residues. Germline loops: CDR1 MNHNS, CDR2 SASEGT. DNA for the CDR3: TGTGCCAGAAGTGACACGGTGGGCTATGGCTACACCTTC. It is translated as CARSDTVGYGYTF.

In its sample, this clonotype was seen many times. The CDR3 nucleotides read TGTGCCAGCGGATTGGACTTCGAAGAGACCCAGTACTTC. Its protein is CASGLDFEETQYF. The chain has TRBV11-2 and TRBJ2-5; a weak D match, TRBD2 (5 bases). The length of the CDR3 is 13 residues. Germline CDR1 is SGHAT and CDR2 is FQNNGV. The ends were cut back, 8 bases at V and 3 bases at J, with 13 bases in the middle.

This clonotype was recorded many times. The chain is built from TRBV10-3 and TRBJ1-4; 10 positions match TRBD1. Germline CDR1 ENHRY, CDR2 SYGVKD. The CDR3 runs 16 residues. The ends lost 4 bases at V and 2 bases at J; junction bases unmatched: 4. The CDR3 protein is CAISAGQGVTNEKLFF. The CDR3 DNA reads as TGTGCCATCAGTGCCGGACAGGGGGTGACTAATGAAAAACTGTTTTTT.

Ten or more counts support this clonotype. The V call is TRBV6-5, the J call TRBJ2-5, with a possible D match to TRBD2 (6 bases). Trimming took off 7 bases at V and 2 bases at J, with 14 bases between the two ends. The CDR3 loop spans 14 amino acids. Germline CDR1 and CDR2: MNHEY and SVGAGI. The CDR3 bases are TGTGCCAGCAATGGAAATGCGGGGCAAGAGACCCAGTACTTC. As protein: CASNGNAGQETQYF.

The chain employs TRBV20-1 and TRBJ1-1; D not resolved. The V gene lost 0 bases and the J gene lost 5 bases, with 13 bases spanning the gap. The germline gives CDR1 DFQATT, CDR2 SNEGSKA (reference sequence). The CDR3 totals 14 residues. CDR3 sequence: CSARDPTGETEAFF. The CDR3 coding sequence is TGCAGTGCTAGAGATCCAACCGGCGAGACTGAAGCTTTCTTT.

This clonotype was recorded many times. The V call is TRBV20-1, the J call TRBJ2-5; possibly TRBD2 for D (7 bases). The germline V gene encodes CDR1 DFQATT and CDR2 SNEGSKA (reference sequence). The CDR3 is made up of 14 amino acids. The V end lost 6 bases, the J end lost 5 bases, and 19 bases lay between the germline ends. In DNA, the CDR3 is TGCAGTGCCCTTCCTGGGGGGGCCCGGGAGACCCAGTACTTC. It codes for CSALPGGARETQYF.

In this sample, this clonotype turned up a few times. The rearrangement links TRBV5-1 to TRBJ2-1, with D perhaps matching TRBD2 (6 bases). The V and J ends lost 1 base and 6 bases respectively, with 11 bases between them. CDR1 SGHRS and CDR2 YFSETQ come from the germline V gene. The CDR3 is 14 amino acids. In DNA form, the CDR3 reads TGCGCCAGCAGCTTGAGTCTAGCGAGCAATGAGCAGTTCTTC. It is translated as CASSLSLASNEQFF.

This clonotype occurred many times. The rearrangement links TRBV29-1 to TRBJ1-1; D unresolved. Trimming shortened V by 0 bases and J by 1 base, and 6 bases separated the two germline ends. There are 13 residues in the CDR3. The germline CDR1 and CDR2 sequences are SQVTM and ANQGSEA. CDR3 amino acids: CSVEDTENTEAFF. For the CDR3, the DNA is TGCAGCGTTGAAGATACAGAGAACACTGAAGCTTTCTTT.

This rearrangement joins TRBV12-3 or TRBV12-4 to TRBJ1-3; D may be TRBD1 (5 bases). CDR3 size: 15 residues. V was pared by 5 bases and J by 0 bases, with 11 bases between. The CDR3 DNA follows: TGTGCCAGCAGTGAGAACAGGCACTCTGGAAACACCATATATTTT. It codes for CASSENRHSGNTIYF.

The rearrangement uses TRBV28 and TRBJ2-7, with 8 bases aligning to TRBD1. This CDR3 has 14 amino acids. J was trimmed by 1 base and V by 6 bases; bases with no gene match: 5. From germline, CDR1 is MDHEN and CDR2 SYDVKM. CDR3 coding DNA: TGTGCCAGCAGGGACACAGGGGGATCCTACGAGCAGTACTTC. This sequence encodes CASRDTGGSYEQYF.

This clonotype has at least ten counts. This chain links TRBV12-3 or TRBV12-4 with TRBJ2-5; no definite D call. Trimming stripped 1 base from V and 4 bases from J, with 7 bases between. The CDR3 is 13 residues long. CDR3 loop: CASSLEVRETQYF. The CDR3 nucleotides are TGTGCCAGCAGTTTAGAAGTGAGAGAGACCCAGTACTTC.

A word on this clonotype: The DNA is omitted, as the CDR3 cannot be located on it reliably, and the CDR3 follows TCRdb's listing. This chain uses TRBV2 with TRBJ1-4; the D segment call TRBD1 is taken from the table without a DNA check. The CDR3 region is 14 residues in length, termini included. Germline loops: CDR1 SNHLY, CDR2 FYNNEI. CDR3 sequence reads: CASVLDRAEKLFFF.

This clonotype was observed at least ten times. The chain joins TRBV3-1 to TRBJ1-2; 7 bases map to TRBD1. The CDR3 consists of 13 residues. Germline CDR1 and CDR2: LGHDT and YNNKEL (reference sequence). V shed 4 bases, J shed 4 bases, and the junction held 3 bases outside the gene matches. The CDR3 nucleotides are TGTGCCAGCAGCCTGGGACAGTTCTATGGCTACACCTTC. Translated, it gives CASSLGQFYGYTF.

J is TRBJ2-5 and V is TRBV24-1; a weak D match, TRBD2 (5 bases). Germline V gene sequence: CDR1 KGHDR, CDR2 SFDVKD. With 7 bases removed from V and 5 bases from J, the gap between germline ends came to 7 bases. This CDR3 is built from 11 residues. The CDR3 protein is CATSGGETQYF. CDR3 nucleotides: TGTGCCACCAGCGGCGGGGAGACCCAGTACTTC.

This clonotype was found many times. The chain combines TRBV29-1 with TRBJ1-1; D gene ambiguous. The germline V and J ends were trimmed by 8 bases and 8 bases, with 12 bases remaining between them. Per the germline V gene, CDR1 is SQVTM and CDR2 is ANQGSEA. The CDR3 is made up of 10 amino acids. The CDR3 region is CSPKREEAFF. The CDR3 DNA reads as TGCAGCCCTAAGAGGGAAGAAGCTTTCTTT.